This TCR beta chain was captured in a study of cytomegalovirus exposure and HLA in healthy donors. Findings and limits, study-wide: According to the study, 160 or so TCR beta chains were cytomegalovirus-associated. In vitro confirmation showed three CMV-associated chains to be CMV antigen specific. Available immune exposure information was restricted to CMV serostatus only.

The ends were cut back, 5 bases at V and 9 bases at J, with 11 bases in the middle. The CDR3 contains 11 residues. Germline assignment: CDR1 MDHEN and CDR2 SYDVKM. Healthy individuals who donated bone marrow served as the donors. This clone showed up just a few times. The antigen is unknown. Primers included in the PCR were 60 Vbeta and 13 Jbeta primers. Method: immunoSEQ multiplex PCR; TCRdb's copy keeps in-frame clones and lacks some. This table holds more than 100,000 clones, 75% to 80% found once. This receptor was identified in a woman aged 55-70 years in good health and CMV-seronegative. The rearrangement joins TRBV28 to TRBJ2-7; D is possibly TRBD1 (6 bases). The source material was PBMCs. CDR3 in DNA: TGTGCCAGCAGTACAGGGTTTGTGCAGTACTTC. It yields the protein CASSTGFVQYF.